Included here is one T cell receptor beta chain sequence, with context. Germline assignment: CDR1 SGHTA and CDR2 FQGNSA. The CDR3 has 16 amino acids. V lost 6 bases to trimming and J lost 4 bases, with 16 bases between them. Blood draws occurred at baseline, cycle 4 day 1, and cycle 7 day 1. Measured with immunoSEQ multiplex PCR; TCRdb has only the in-frame clones, and not every one. The sample has about 83,000 clones, under 95% seen once. This entry is derived from a study of OX40 agonist ivuxolimab in advanced cancers. Study information: Around 40% of patients had received prior checkpoint inhibitor therapy.

Sequencing was performed on CD4+ or CD8+ T cells sorted from blood, taken in a trial of the OX40 agonist ivuxolimab. The receptor was derived from an adult with an advanced solid tumor such as melanoma, head and neck, liver or kidney cancer. The V gene is TRBV7-2, the J gene TRBJ2-6; tentative D call: TRBD1 (5 bases). CDR3 nucleotides: TGTGCCAGCAGACGCGAATCAGGGTACGGGGCCAACGTCCTGACTTTC. Translated: CASRRESGYGANVLTF.